The present T cell receptor (beta chain) was sequenced within a study of siplizumab effects on memory and regulatory T cells. In each sample, approximately 90,000 TCR templates were assayed. Data came from immunoSEQ multiplex PCR; TCRdb stores just in-frame clones and leaves some out. In the table there are 85,000 to 130,000 clones, approximately 94% of which are singletons. About this clone itself: Its antigen is unknown.

Findings of the study overall: The study found that mappable alloreactive CD4+ clones averaged around 69% Treg-derived with siplizumab and under 35% in controls.

Germline V gene lookup returns CDR1 SGHDN and CDR2 FVKESK. V was pared by 2 bases and J by 5 bases, with 10 bases between. This CDR3 spans 14 amino acids. Sequencing input: Tregs sorted from blood. The chain carries TRBV14 and TRBJ1-3; possibly TRBD1 for D (5 bases). The source of this sequence is a human donor in good health. The CDR3: CASSQYAGRNTIYF. In DNA, the CDR3 is TGTGCCAGCAGCCAATATGCAGGGAGAAACACCATATATTTT.